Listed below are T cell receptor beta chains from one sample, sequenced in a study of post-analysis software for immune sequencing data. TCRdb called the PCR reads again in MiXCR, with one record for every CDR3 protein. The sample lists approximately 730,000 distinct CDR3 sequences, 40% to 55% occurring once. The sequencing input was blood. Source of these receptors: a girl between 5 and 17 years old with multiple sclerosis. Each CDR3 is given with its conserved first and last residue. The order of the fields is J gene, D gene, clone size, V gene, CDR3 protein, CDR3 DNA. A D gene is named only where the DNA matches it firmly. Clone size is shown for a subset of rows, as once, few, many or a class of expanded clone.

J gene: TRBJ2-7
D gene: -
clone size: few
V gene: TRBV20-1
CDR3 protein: CSARSRVRAGPYEQYF
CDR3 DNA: TGCAGTGCTAGGTCCAGGGTCCGCGCGGGGCCCTACGAGCAGTACTTC

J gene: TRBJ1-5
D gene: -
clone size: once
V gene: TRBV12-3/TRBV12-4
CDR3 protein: CASSSAGGGQPQHF
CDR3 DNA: TGTGCCAGCAGTTCGGCAGGTGGGGGGCAGCCCCAGCATTTT

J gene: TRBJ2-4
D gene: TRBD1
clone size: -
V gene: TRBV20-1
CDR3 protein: CSAQMTGGSKNIQYF
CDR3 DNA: TGCAGTGCTCAAATGACAGGGGGGTCCAAAAACATTCAGTACTTC

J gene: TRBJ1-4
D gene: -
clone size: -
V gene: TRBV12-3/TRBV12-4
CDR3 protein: CASSFRPSHGTNEKLFF
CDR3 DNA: TGTGCCAGCAGTTTCCGGCCGAGCCACGGAACTAATGAAAAACTGTTTTTT

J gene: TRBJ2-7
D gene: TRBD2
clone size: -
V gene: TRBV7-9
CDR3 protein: CALLAGGSDEQYF
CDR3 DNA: TGTGCCCTACTAGCGGGAGGGTCCGACGAGCAGTACTTC

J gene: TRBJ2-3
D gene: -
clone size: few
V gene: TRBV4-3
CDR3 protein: CASSQERDLTDTQYF
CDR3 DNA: TGCGCCAGCAGCCAAGAGAGGGACCTGACAGATACGCAGTATTTT

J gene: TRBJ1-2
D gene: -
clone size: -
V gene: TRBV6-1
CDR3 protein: CASSESEQGVYGYTF
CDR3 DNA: TGTGCCAGCAGTGAATCGGAACAGGGCGTGTATGGCTACACCTTC

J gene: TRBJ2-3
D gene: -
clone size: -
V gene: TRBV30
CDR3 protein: CAWKAPPGQYF
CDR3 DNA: TGTGCCTGGAAGGCACCCCCGGGGCAGTATTTT

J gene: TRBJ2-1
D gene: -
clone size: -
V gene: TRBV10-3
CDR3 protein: CAISADLSSYNEQFF
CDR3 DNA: TGTGCCATCAGTGCGGACTTAAGCTCCTACAATGAGCAGTTCTTC

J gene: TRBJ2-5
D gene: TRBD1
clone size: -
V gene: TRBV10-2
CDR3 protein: CADGTGDETQYF
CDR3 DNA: TGCGCCGACGGGACAGGGGATGAGACCCAGTACTTC

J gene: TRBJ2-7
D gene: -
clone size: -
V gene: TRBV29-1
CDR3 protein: CSVEWVMRPYEQYF
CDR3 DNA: TGCAGCGTTGAATGGGTGATGAGGCCCTACGAGCAGTACTTC

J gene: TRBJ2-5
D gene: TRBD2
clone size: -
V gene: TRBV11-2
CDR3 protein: CASSTGTSGSPGIETQYF
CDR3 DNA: TGTGCCAGCAGCACCGGGACTAGCGGGTCTCCCGGTATAGAGACCCAGTACTTC

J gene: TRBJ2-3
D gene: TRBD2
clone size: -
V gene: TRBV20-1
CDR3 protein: CSARDSGSNVYTQYF
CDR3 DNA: TGCAGTGCTAGAGATAGCGGGAGTAATGTTTATACGCAGTATTTT

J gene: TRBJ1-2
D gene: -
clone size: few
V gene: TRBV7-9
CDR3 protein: CASSLGDDGYTF
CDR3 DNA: TGTGCCAGCAGCTTAGGTGATGATGGCTACACCTTC

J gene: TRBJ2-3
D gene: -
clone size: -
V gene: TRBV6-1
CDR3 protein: CASSEVKPGGTDTQYF
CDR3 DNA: TGTGCCAGCAGTGAAGTGAAGCCAGGAGGCACAGATACGCAGTATTTT

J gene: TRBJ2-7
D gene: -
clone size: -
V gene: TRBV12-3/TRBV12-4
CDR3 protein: CASTLQTTSYEQYF
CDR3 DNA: TGTGCCAGCACCCTCCAGACTACCTCCTACGAGCAGTACTTC

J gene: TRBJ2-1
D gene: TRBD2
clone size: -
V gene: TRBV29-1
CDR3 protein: CSVDSGTSGSNEQFF
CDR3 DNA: TGCAGCGTTGACTCCGGGACTAGCGGGAGTAATGAGCAGTTCTTC

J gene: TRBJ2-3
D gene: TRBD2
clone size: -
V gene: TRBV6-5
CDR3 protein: CATLVAGAEDTQYF
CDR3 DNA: TGTGCCACGCTGGTAGCGGGAGCCGAAGATACGCAGTATTTT

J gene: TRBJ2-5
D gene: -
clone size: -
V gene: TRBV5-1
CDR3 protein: CASSPSPAGSLETQYF
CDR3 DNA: TGCGCCAGCAGCCCGTCCCCAGCAGGGAGCTTGGAGACCCAGTACTTC

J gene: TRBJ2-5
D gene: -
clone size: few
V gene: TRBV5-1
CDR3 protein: CASSHQQETQYF
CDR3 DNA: TGCGCCAGCAGCCATCAACAAGAGACCCAGTACTTC

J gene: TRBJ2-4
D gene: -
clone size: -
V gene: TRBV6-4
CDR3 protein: CASSGVFRNIQYF
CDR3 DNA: TGTGCCAGCAGTGGGGTCTTTCGAAACATTCAGTACTTC

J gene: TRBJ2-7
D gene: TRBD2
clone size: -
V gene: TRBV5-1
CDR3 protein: CASSPVRAGRNHEQYF
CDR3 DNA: TGCGCCAGCAGCCCCGTTAGAGCGGGAAGAAACCACGAGCAGTACTTC

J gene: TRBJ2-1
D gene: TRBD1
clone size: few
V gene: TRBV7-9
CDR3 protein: CASRKSATGGIPLSYNEQFF
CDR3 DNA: TGTGCCAGCAGGAAGAGCGCGACAGGGGGGATCCCACTTTCCTACAATGAGCAGTTCTTC

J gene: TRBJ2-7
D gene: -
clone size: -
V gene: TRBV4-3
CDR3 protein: CASSQEFGRPYEQYF
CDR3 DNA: TGCGCCAGCAGCCAAGAATTTGGCCGTCCCTACGAGCAGTACTTC

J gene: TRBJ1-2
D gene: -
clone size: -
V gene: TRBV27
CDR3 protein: CASSSYIQGAYGYTF
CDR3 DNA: TGTGCCAGCAGTTCGTACATACAGGGAGCCTATGGCTACACCTTC

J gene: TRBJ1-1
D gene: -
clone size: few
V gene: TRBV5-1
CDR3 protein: CASRAQGGTEAFF
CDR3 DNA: TGCGCCAGCAGGGCTCAGGGCGGCACTGAAGCTTTCTTT

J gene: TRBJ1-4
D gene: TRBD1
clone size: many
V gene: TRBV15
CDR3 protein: CATSSSSGTGDEKLFF
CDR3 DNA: TGTGCCACCAGCAGTAGTTCCGGGACAGGGGATGAAAAACTGTTTTTT

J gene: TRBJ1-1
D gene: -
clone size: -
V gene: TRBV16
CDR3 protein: CASSQTFGNSEAFF
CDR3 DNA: TGTGCCAGCAGCCAAACTTTCGGGAACTCTGAAGCTTTCTTT

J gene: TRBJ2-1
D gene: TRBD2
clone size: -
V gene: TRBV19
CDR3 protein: CASSAPSGPNNEQFF
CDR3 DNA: TGTGCCAGTAGTGCCCCTAGCGGGCCAAACAATGAGCAGTTCTTC

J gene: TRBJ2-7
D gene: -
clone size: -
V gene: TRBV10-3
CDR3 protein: CAISVITGTYEQYF
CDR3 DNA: TGTGCCATCAGTGTAATAACGGGAACCTACGAGCAGTACTTC

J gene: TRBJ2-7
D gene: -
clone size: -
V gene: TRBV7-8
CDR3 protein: CASTPRASLTYEQYF
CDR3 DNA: TGTGCCAGCACCCCACGGGCTAGCCTCACCTACGAGCAGTACTTC

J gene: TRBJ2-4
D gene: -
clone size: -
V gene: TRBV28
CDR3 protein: CASSFGIEFIQYF
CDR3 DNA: TGTGCCAGCAGTTTTGGGATCGAGTTCATTCAGTACTTC

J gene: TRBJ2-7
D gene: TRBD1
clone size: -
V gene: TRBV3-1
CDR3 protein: CASSQDGTGKYEQYF
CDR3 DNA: TGTGCCAGCAGCCAAGATGGGACAGGGAAATACGAGCAGTACTTC

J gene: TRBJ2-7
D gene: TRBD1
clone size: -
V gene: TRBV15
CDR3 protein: CATSKDREFYEQYF
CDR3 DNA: TGTGCCACCAGCAAGGACAGGGAATTCTACGAGCAGTACTTC

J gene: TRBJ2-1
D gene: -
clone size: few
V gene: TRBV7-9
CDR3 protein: CASSTGPGLQDNEQFF
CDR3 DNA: TGTGCCAGCAGCACCGGGCCGGGACTTCAGGACAATGAGCAGTTCTTC

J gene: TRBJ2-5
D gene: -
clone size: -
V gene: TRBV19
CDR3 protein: CASSIVRDQETQYF
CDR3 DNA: TGTGCCAGTAGTATAGTTCGGGACCAAGAGACCCAGTACTTC

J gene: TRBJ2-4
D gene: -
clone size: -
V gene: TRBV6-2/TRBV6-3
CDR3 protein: CASNSGGVAKNIQYF
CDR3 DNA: TGTGCCAGCAACTCTGGAGGCGTAGCCAAAAACATTCAGTACTTC

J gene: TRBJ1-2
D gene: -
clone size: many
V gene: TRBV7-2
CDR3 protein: CASSLEGSNYGYTF
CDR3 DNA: TGTGCCAGCAGCTTAGAGGGCAGTAACTATGGCTACACCTTC

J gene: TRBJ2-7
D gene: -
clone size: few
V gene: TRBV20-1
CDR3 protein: CSARSSYEQYF
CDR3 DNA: TGCAGTGCTAGATCCTCCTACGAGCAGTACTTC

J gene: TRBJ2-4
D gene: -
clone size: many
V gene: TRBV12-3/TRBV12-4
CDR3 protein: CASSSGTLAKNIQYF
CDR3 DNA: TGTGCCAGCAGTTCGGGGACTCTTGCCAAAAACATTCAGTACTTC

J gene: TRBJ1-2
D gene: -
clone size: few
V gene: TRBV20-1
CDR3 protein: CSARSWVGALEGYTF
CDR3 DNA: TGCAGTGCTAGGTCGTGGGTAGGGGCTTTGGAAGGCTACACCTTC